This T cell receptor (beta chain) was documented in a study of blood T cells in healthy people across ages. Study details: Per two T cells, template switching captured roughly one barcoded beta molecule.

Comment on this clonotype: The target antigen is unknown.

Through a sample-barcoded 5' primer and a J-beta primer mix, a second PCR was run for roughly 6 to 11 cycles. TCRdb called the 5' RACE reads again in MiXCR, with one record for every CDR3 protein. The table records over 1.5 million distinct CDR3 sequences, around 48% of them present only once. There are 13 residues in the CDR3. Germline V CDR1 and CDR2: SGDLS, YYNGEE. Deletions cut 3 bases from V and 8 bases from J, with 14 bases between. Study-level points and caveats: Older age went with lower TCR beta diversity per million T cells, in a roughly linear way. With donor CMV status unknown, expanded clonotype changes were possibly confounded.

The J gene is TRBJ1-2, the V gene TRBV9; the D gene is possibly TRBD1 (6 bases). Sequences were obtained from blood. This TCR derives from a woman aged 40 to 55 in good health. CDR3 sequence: CASSDGGGSGYTF. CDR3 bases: TGTGCCAGCAGCGACGGGGGCGGAAGCGGCTACACCTTC.